This T cell receptor beta chain stems from a study of vaccination effects on CD4 cells after COVID-19. The study, taken as a whole, reports: Of the vaccine-induced clones from healthy vaccinees, merely 1 of 255 recognized common cold coronaviruses as well. Clones induced by infection and by vaccine showed marked clonal contraction late after vaccination.

After expansion with viral peptide pools in the ViraFEST assay, antigen-specific CD4+ T cells were sequenced. Subsequent to roughly 9 days of culture, CD4+ T cells were isolated. No vaccinee had earlier SARS-CoV-2 infection, and nucleocapsid antibodies were negative. Assay used: immunoSEQ multiplex PCR; TCRdb lists only in-frame clones, some missing. The sample has about 27,000 clones, roughly 74% seen once. Note on this clone: The target antigen is unknown.

Sample: CD4+ T cells from PBMCs cultured with HCoV-NL63 spike peptides, taken before COVID-19 vaccination. This receptor was obtained from a human donor who received a COVID-19 vaccine.

The CDR3 loop reads CASSLNGRYNEKLFF. CDR3 nucleotide sequence: TGTGCCAGCAGCTTAAACGGCCGGTATAATGAAAAACTGTTTTTT. The J gene is TRBJ1-4, the V gene TRBV9; the D is unclear. Trimming removed 4 bases from V and 4 bases from J, with 14 bases in between. The germline CDR1 and CDR2 sequences are SGDLS and YYNGEE. This CDR3 has 15 amino acids. Using reference TRBV9 and TRBJ1-4 for the parts outside the CDR3, the full variable domain is DSGVTQTPKHLITATGQRVTLRCSPRSGDLSVYWYQQSLDQGLQFLIQYYNGEERAKGNILERFSAQQFPDLHSELNLSSLELGDSALYFCASSLNGRYNEKLFFGSGTQLSVL.